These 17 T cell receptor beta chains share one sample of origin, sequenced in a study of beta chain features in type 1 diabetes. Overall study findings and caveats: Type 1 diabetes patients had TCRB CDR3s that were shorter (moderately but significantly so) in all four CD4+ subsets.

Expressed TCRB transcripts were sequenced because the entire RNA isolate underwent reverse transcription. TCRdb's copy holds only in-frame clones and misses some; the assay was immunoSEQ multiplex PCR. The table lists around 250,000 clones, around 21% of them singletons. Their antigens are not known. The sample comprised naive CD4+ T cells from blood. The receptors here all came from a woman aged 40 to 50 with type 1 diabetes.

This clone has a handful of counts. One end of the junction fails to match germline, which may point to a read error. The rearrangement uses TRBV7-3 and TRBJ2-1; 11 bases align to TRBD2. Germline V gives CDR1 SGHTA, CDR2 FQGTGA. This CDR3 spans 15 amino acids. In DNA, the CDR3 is TGTGCCAGCAGCTCTACTAGCGGGGGATACAGTGAGCAGTTCTTC. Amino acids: CASSSTSGGYSEQFF.

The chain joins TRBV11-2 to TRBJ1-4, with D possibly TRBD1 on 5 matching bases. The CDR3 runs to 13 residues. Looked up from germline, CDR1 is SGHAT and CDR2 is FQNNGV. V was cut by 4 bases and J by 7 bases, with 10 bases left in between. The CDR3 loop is CASSWTRTEKLFF. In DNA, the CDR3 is TGTGCCAGCAGCTGGACACGGACTGAAAAACTGTTTTTT.

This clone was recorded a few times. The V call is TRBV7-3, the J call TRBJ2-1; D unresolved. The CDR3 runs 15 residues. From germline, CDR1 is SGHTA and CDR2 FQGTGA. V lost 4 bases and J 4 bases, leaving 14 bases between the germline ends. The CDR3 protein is CASSSSSGTYNEQFF. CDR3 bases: TGTGCCAGCAGCTCTAGTTCTGGAACGTACAATGAGCAGTTCTTC.

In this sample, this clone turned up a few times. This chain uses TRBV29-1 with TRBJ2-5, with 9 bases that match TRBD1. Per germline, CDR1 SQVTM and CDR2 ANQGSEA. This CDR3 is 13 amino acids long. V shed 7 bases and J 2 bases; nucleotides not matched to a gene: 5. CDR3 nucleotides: TGCAGCGCATCCGGGACAGGGCAAGAGACCCAGTACTTC. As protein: CSASGTGQETQYF.

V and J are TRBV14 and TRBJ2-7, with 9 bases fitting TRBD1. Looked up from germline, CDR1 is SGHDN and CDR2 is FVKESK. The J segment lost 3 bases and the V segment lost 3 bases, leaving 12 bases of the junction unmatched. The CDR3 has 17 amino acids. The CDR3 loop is CASSHRIGQGTLYEQYF. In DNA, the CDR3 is TGTGCCAGCAGCCACAGGATAGGACAGGGGACTCTCTACGAGCAGTACTTC.

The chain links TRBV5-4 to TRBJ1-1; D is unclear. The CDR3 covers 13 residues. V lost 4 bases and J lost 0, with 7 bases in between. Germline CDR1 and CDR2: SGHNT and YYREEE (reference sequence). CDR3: CASSIDLNTEAFF. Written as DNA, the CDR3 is TGTGCCAGCAGCATAGACTTGAACACTGAAGCTTTCTTT.

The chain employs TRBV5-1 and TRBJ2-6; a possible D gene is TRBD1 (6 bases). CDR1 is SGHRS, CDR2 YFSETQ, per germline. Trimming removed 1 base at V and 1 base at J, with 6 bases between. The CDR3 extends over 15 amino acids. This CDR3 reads CASSLTGSGANVLTF. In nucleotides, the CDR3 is TGCGCCAGCAGCTTGACAGGGTCTGGGGCCAACGTCCTGACTTTC.

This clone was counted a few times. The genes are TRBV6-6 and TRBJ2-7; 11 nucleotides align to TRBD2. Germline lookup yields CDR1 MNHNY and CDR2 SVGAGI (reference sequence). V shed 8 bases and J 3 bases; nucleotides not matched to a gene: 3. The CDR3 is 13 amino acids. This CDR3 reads CASSGTSGYEQYF. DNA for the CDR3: TGTGCCAGCTCAGGGACTAGCGGCTACGAGCAGTACTTC.

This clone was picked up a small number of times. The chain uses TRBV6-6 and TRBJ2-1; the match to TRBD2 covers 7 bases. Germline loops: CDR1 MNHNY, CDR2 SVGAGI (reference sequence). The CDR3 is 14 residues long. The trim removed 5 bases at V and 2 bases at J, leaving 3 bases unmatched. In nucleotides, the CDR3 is TGTGCCAGCAGTCCCGGGACTACCTACAATGAGCAGTTCTTC. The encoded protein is CASSPGTTYNEQFF.

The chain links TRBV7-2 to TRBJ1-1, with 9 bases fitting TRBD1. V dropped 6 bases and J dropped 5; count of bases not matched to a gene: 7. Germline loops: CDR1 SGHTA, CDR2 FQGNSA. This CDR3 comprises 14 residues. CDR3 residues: CASSLRTGETEAFF. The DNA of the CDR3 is TGTGCCAGCAGTCTCCGGACAGGGGAGACTGAAGCTTTCTTT.

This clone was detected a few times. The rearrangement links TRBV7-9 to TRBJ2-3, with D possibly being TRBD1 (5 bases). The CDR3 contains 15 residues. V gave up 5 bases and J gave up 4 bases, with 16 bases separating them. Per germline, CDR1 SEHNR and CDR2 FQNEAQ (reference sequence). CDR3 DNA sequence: TGTGCCAGCAGCCGAACAGACAGTCACGCAGATACGCAGTATTTT. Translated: CASSRTDSHADTQYF.

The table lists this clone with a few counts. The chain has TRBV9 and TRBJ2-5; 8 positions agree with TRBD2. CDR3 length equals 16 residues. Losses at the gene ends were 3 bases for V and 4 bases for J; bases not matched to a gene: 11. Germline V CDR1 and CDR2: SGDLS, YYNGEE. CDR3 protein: CASSANSGGFGETQYF. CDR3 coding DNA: TGTGCCAGCAGCGCGAACAGCGGGGGTTTCGGAGAGACCCAGTACTTC.

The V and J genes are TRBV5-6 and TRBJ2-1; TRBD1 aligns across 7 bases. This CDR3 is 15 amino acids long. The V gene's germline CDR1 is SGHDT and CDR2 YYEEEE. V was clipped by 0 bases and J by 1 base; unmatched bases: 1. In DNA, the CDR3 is TGTGCCAGCAGCTTGGACAGGGGTTCCTACAATGAGCAGTTCTTC. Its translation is CASSLDRGSYNEQFF.

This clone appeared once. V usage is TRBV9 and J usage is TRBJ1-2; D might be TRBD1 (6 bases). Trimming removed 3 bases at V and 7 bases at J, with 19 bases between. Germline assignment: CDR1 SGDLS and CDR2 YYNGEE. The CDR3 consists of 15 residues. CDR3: CASSDQQGRRFGYTF. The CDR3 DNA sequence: TGTGCCAGCAGCGATCAACAGGGACGAAGATTTGGCTACACCTTC.

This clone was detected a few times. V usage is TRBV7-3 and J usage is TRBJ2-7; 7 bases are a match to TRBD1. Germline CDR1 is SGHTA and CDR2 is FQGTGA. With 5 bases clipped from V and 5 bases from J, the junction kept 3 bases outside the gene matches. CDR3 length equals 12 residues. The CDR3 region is CASSPTGHEQYF. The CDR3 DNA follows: TGTGCCAGCAGCCCGACAGGGCACGAGCAGTACTTC.

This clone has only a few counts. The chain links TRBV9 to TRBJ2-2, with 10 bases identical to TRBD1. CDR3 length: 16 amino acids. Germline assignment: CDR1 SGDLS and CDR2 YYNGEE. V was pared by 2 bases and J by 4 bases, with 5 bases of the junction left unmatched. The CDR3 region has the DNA TGTGCCAGCAGCGTGAGGGACAGGGGAGCCACCGGGGAGCTGTTTTTT. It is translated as CASSVRDRGATGELFF.

CDR3 bases: TGCAGCGGACGACAGGGAACAACTAATGAAAAACTGTTTTTT. This translates into CSGRQGTTNEKLFF. This sequence joins TRBV29-1 and TRBJ1-4; 7 positions match TRBD1. J gave up 0 bases and V 7 bases, and 5 bases lay outside the gene matches. The length of the CDR3 is 14 residues. Germline CDR1 reads SQVTM; CDR2 reads ANQGSEA.